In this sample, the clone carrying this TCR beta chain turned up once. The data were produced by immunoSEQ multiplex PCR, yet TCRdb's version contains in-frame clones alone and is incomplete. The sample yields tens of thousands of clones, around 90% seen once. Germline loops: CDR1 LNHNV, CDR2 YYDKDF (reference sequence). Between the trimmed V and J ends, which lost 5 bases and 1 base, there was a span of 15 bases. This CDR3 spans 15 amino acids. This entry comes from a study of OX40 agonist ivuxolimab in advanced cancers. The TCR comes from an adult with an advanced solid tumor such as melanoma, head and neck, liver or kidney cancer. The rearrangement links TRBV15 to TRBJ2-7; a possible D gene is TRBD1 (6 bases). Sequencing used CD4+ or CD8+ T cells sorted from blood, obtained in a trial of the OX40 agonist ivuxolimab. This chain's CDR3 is CATSPSGVPSYEQYF. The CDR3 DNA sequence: TGTGCCACCAGCCCTTCAGGGGTCCCGTCCTACGAGCAGTACTTC.